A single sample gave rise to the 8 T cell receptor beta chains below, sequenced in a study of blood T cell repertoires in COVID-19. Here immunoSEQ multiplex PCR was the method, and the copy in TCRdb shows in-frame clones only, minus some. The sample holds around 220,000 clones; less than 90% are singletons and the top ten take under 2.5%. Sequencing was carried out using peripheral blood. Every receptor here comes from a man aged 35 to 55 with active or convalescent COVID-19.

CDR3 sequence (DNA): TGTGCCAGCAGCTTTAGATTGAACACTGAAGCTTTCTTT. It translates to CASSFRLNTEAFF. J is TRBJ1-1 and V is TRBV7-8; D unclear. The V and J ends lost 3 bases and 0 bases respectively, with 5 bases between them. CDR1 and CDR2 (germline): SGHVS, FQNEAQ. This CDR3 contains 13 residues.

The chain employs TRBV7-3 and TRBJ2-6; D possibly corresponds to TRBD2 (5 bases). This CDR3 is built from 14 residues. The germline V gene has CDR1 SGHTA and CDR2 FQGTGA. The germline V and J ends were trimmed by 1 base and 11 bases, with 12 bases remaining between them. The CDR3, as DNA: TGTGCCAGCAGCTTAAGCGGCGGGCAGTACGTCCTGACTTTC. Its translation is CASSLSGGQYVLTF.

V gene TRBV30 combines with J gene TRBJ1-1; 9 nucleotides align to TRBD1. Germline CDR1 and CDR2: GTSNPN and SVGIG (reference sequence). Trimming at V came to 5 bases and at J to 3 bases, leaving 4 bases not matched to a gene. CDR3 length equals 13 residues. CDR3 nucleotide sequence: TGTGCCTGGGACCGGGACAGGGACACTGAAGCTTTCTTT. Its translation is CAWDRDRDTEAFF. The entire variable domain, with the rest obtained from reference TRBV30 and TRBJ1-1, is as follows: SQTIHQWPATLVQPVGSPLSLECTVEGTSNPNLYWYRQAAGRGLQLLFYSVGIGQISSEVPQNLSASRPQDRQFILSSKKLLLSDSGFYLCAWDRDRDTEAFFGQGTRLTVV.

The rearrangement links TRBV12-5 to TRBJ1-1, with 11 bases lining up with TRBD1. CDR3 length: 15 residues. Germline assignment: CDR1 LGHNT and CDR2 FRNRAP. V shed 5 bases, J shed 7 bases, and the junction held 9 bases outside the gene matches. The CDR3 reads CASGLGTGGEREAFF. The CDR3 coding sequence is TGTGCTAGTGGTCTCGGGACAGGGGGAGAACGTGAAGCTTTCTTT.

The CDR3 here is CASSVGTTGSSNEKLFF. The CDR3 DNA reads TGTGCCAGCAGCGTAGGAACAACGGGGTCCTCTAATGAAAAACTGTTTTTT. The chain recombines TRBV9 with TRBJ1-4; D is unresolved. The germline V gene encodes CDR1 SGDLS and CDR2 YYNGEE. The CDR3 spans 17 residues. Trimming removed 0 bases from V and 3 bases from J, with 15 bases in between.

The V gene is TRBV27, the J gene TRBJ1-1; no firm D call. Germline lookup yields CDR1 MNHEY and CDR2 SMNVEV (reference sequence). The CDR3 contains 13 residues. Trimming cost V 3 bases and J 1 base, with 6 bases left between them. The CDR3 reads CASSLRGNTEAFF. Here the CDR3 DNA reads TGTGCCAGCAGTTTGAGAGGGAACACTGAAGCTTTCTTT.

The CDR3 sequence: CASNRRGPRTEAFF. CDR3 DNA: TGTGCCAGCAACCGTCGAGGGCCCCGTACTGAAGCTTTCTTT. The chain recombines TRBV28 with TRBJ1-1; D not certain. Trimming cost V 7 bases and J 5 bases, with 17 bases left between them. The CDR3 sequence is 14 residues long. The germline V gene encodes CDR1 MDHEN and CDR2 SYDVKM.

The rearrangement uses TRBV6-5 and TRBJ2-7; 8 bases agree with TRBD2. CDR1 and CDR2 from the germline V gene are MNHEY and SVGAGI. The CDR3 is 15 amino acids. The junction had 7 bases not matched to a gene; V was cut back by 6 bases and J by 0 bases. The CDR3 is CASSLGRGASYEQYF. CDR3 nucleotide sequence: TGTGCCAGCAGCCTGGGGCGGGGGGCCTCCTACGAGCAGTACTTC.